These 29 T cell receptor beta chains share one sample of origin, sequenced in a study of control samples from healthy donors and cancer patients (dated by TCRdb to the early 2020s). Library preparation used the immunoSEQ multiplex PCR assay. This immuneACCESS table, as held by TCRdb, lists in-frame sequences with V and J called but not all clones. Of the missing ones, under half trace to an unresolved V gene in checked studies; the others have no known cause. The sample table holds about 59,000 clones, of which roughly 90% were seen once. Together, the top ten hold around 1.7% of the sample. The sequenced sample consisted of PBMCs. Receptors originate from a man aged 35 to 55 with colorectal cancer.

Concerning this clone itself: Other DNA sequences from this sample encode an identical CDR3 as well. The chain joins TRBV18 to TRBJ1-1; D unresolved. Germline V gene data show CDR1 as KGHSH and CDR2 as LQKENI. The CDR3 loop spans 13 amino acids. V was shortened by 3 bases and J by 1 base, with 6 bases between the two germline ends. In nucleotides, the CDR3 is TGTGCCAGCTCACCCGGCACGAACACTGAAGCTTTCTTT. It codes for CASSPGTNTEAFF.

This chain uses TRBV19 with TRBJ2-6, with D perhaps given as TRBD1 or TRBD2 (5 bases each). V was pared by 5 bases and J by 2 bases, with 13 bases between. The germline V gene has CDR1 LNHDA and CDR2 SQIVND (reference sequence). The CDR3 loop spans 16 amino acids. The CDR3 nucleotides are TGTGCCAGTAGTCCGACCTCGGGGCCTGGGGCCAACGTCCTGACTTTC. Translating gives CASSPTSGPGANVLTF.

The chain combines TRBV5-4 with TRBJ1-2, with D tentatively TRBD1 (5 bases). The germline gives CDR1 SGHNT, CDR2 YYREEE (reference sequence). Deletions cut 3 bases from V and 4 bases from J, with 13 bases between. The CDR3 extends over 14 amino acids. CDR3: CASSSAQGLYGYTF. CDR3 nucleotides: TGTGCCAGCAGCTCGGCGCAGGGACTCTATGGCTACACCTTC.

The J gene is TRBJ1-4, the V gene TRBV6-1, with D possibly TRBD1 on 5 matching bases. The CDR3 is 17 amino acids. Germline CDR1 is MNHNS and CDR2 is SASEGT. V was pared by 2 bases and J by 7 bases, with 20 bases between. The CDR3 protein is CASSESLIGGVAEKLFF. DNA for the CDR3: TGTGCCAGCAGTGAAAGCCTTATTGGAGGGGTCGCTGAAAAACTGTTTTTT.

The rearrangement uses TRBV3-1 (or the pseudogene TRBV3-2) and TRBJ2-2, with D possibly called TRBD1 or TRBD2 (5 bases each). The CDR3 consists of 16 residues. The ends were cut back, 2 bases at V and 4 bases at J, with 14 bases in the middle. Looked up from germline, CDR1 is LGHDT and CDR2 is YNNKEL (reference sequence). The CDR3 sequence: CASSQRRGDGTGELFF. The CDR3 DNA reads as TGTGCCAGCAGCCAAAGACGAGGGGACGGCACCGGGGAGCTGTTTTTT.

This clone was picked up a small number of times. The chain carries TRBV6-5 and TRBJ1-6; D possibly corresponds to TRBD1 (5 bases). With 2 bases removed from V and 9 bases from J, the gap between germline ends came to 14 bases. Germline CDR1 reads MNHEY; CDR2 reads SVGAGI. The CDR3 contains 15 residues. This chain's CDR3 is CASSYVGGLGSPLHF. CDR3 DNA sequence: TGTGCCAGCAGTTACGTCGGGGGGTTGGGTTCACCCCTCCACTTT.

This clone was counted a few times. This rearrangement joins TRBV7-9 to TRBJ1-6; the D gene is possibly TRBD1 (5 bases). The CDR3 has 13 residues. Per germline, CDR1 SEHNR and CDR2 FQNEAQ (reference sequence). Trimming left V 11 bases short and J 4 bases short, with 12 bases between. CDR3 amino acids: CAGGGTYNSPLHF. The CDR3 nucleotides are TGTGCCGGCGGGGGTACATATAATTCACCCCTCCACTTT.

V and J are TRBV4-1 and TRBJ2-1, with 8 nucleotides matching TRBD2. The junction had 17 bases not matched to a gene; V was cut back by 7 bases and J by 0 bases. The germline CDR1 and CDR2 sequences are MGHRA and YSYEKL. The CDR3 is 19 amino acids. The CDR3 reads CASKPREAGVTFSYNEQFF. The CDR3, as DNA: TGCGCCAGCAAGCCAAGGGAAGCGGGGGTAACCTTCTCCTACAATGAGCAGTTCTTC.

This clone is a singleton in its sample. CDR3: CATSEPTNYGYTF. The CDR3 DNA reads TGTGCCACCAGTGAGCCCACGAACTATGGCTACACCTTC. The genes are TRBV24-1 and TRBJ1-2; D not resolved. The CDR3 totals 13 residues. Per the germline V gene, CDR1 is KGHDR and CDR2 is SFDVKD. V lost 4 bases and J lost 2, with 7 bases in between.

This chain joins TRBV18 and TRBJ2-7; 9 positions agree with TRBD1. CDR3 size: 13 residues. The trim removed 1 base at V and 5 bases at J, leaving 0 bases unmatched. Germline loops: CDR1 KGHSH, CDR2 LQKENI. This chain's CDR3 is CASSPRQGDEQYF. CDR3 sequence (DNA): TGTGCCAGCTCACCACGACAGGGGGACGAGCAGTACTTC. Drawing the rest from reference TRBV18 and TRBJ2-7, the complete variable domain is NAGVMQNPRHLVRRRGQEARLRCSPMKGHSHVYWYRQLPEEGLKFMVYLQKENIIDESGMPKERFSAEFPKEGPSILRIQQVVRGDSAAYFCASSPRQGDEQYFGPGTRLTVT.

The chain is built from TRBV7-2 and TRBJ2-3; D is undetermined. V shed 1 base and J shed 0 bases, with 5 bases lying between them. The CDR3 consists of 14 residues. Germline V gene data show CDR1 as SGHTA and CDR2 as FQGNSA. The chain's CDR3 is CASSLEWSTDTQYF. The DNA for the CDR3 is TGTGCCAGCAGCTTAGAATGGAGCACAGATACGCAGTATTTT.

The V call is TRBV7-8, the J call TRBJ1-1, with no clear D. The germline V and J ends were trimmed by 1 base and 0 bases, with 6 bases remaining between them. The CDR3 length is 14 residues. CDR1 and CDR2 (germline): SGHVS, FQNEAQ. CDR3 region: CASSLVTMNTEAFF. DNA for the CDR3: TGTGCCAGCAGCTTAGTAACAATGAACACTGAAGCTTTCTTT.

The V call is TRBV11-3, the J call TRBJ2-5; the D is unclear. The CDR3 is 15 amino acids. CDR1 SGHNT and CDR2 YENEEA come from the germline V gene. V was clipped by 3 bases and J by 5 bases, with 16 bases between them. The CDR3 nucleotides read TGTGCCAGCAGCTTTTCCACACCCGGACGGGAGACCCAGTACTTC. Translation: CASSFSTPGRETQYF.

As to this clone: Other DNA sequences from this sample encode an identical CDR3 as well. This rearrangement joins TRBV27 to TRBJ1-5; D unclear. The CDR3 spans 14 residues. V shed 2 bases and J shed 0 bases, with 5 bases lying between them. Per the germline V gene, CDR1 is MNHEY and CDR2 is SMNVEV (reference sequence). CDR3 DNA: TGTGCCAGCAGTTTAAGATATAGCAATCAGCCCCAGCATTTT. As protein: CASSLRYSNQPQHF.

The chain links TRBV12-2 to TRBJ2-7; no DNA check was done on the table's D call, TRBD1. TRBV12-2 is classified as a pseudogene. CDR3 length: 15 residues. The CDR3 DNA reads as TGTGCAAGTCGCTTAGGTGGCAGGCCCGGCGAGGAGCAGTACTTC. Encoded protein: CASRLGGRPGEEQYF.

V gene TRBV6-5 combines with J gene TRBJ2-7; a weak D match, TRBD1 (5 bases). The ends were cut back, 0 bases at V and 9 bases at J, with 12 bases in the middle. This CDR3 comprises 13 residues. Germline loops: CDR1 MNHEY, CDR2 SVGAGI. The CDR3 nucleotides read TGTGCCAGCAGTTACTCGGTCGGACACGGGCAGTACTTC. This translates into CASSYSVGHGQYF.

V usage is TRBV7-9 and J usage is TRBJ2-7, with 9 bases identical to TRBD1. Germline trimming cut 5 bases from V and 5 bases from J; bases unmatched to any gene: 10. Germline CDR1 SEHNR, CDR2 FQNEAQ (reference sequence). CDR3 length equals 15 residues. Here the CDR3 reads CASSTPGQGSNEQYF. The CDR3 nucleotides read TGTGCCAGCAGCACACCGGGACAGGGTTCCAACGAGCAGTACTTC.

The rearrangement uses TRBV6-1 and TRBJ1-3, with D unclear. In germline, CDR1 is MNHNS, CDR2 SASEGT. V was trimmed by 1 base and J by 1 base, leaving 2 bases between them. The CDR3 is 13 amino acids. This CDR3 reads CASSEGSGNTIYF. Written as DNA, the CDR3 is TGTGCCAGCAGTGAAGGATCTGGAAACACCATATATTTT.

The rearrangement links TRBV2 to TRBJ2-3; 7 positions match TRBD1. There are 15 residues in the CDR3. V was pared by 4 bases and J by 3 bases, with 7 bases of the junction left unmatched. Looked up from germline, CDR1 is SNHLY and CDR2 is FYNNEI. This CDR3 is CASSGDSLGTDTQYF. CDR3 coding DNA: TGTGCCAGCAGTGGGGACAGTCTGGGGACAGATACGCAGTATTTT.

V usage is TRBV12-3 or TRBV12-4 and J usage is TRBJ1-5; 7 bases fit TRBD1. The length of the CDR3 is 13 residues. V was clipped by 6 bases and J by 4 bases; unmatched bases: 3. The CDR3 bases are TGTGCCAGCAGCAAACAGGGGAATCAGCCCCAGCATTTT. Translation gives CASSKQGNQPQHF.

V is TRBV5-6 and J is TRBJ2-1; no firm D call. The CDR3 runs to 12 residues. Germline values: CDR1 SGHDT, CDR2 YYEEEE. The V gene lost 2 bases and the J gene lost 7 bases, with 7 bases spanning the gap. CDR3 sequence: CASSFPGNEQFF. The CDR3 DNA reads TGTGCCAGCAGCTTTCCTGGGAATGAGCAGTTCTTC.

CDR3 in amino acids: CASIGTGWSQPQHF. The CDR3 DNA reads as TGTGCCAGCATCGGGACAGGGTGGAGTCAGCCCCAGCATTTT. This chain joins TRBV6-4 and TRBJ1-5; 9 bases map to TRBD1. CDR3 size: 14 residues. J was trimmed by 6 bases and V by 7 bases; bases with no gene match: 7. Germline-derived CDR1 and CDR2 are MRHNA and SNTAGT.

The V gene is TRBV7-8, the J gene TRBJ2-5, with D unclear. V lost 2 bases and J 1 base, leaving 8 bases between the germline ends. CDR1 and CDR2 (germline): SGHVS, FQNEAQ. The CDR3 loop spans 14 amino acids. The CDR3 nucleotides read TGTGCCAGCAGCTTAATACGACTCCAAGAGACCCAGTACTTC. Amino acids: CASSLIRLQETQYF.

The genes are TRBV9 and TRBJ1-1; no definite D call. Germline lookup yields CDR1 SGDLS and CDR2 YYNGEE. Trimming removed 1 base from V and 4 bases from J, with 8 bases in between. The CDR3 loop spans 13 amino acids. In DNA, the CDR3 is TGTGCCAGCAGCGTACTGGTCAGCACTGAAGCTTTCTTT. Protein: CASSVLVSTEAFF.

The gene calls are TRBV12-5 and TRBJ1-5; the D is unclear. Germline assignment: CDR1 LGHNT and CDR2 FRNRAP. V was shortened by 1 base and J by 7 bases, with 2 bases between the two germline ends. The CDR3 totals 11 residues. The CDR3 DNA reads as TGTGCTAGTGGTTTGGACCAGCCCCAGCATTTT. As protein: CASGLDQPQHF.

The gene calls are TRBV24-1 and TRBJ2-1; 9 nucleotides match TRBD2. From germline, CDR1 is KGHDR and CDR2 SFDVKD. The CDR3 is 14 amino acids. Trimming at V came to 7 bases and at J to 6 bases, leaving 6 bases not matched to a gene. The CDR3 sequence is CATRGGGAANEQFF. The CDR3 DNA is TGTGCCACCAGGGGCGGGGGGGCCGCCAATGAGCAGTTCTTC.

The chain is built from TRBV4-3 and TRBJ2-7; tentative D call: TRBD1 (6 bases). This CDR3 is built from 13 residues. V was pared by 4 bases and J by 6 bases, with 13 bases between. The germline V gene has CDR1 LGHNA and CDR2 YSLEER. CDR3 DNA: TGCGCCAGCAGCCGGAAGGGGGAATCCGAGCAGTACTTC. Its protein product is CASSRKGESEQYF.

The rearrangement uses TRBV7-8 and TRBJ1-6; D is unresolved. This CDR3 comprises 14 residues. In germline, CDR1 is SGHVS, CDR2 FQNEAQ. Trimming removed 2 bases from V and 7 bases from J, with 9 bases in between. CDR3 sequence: CASSLSDLNSPLHF. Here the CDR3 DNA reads TGTGCCAGCAGCTTATCTGACTTAAATTCACCCCTCCACTTT.

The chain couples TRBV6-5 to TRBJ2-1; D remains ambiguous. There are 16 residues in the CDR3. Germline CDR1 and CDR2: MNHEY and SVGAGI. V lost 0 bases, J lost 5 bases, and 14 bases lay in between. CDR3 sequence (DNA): TGTGCCAGCAGTTACTCGAAAGCTTGGCGCAACAATGAGCAGTTCTTC. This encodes CASSYSKAWRNNEQFF.